These 24 T cell receptor beta chains share one sample of origin, sequenced in a study of blood T cells in healthy people across ages. A second PCR of roughly 7 to 11 cycles used a sample-barcoded 5' primer and a J-beta primer mix. TCRdb used MiXCR to reprocess the 5' RACE reads, holding one entry per CDR3 protein. The table shows approximately 790,000 distinct CDR3 sequences, with approximately 65% occurring only once. Sequencing used blood. These TCRs come from a man aged 30 to 45 in good health.

The chain joins TRBV4-3 to TRBJ2-1, with 7 bases matching TRBD1. V was pared by 4 bases and J by 4 bases, with 10 bases of the junction left unmatched. The CDR3 is made up of 16 amino acids. Per the germline V gene, CDR1 is LGHNA and CDR2 is YSLEER. The CDR3 nucleotides read TGCGCCAGCAGCCCAATCCAGGGGGTTCGATACAATGAGCAGTTCTTC. Its protein is CASSPIQGVRYNEQFF.

The chain carries TRBV15 and TRBJ2-5, with D unclear. Trimming shortened V by 3 bases and J by 5 bases, and 10 bases separated the two germline ends. The CDR3 has 13 residues. Germline V gives CDR1 LNHNV, CDR2 YYDKDF (reference sequence). DNA of the CDR3: TGTGCCACCAGCAGTATTAGTGGGGAGACCCAGTACTTC. Amino acid sequence: CATSSISGETQYF.

This clonotype appeared a few times. V is TRBV9 and J is TRBJ2-1, with D perhaps matching TRBD2 (7 bases). The germline gives CDR1 SGDLS, CDR2 YYNGEE. V was clipped by 4 bases and J by 2 bases, with 19 bases between them. This CDR3 is 17 amino acids long. Here the CDR3 DNA reads TGTGCCAGCAGCCCCTCTGGCGGGGGCTCCACCTACAATGAGCAGTTCTTC. Protein: CASSPSGGGSTYNEQFF.

This clonotype was counted between two and nine times. This chain uses TRBV28 with TRBJ1-2; D unresolved. V lost 2 bases and J lost 4, with 8 bases in between. Germline CDR1 reads MDHEN; CDR2 reads SYDVKM. The CDR3 length is 13 residues. CDR3 DNA: TGTGCCAGCAGTTTAGAACAGAGCTATGGCTACACCTTC. Translated, it gives CASSLEQSYGYTF.

The chain uses TRBV12-3 or TRBV12-4 and TRBJ2-6; D is undetermined. CDR3 length: 12 residues. In DNA form, the CDR3 reads TGTGGCACTCACTCTGGGGCCAACGTCCTGACTTTC. Translating gives CGTHSGANVLTF.

The chain has TRBV20-1 and TRBJ2-3, with TRBD2 as a possible D gene (6 bases). The length of the CDR3 is 13 residues. Germline CDR1 reads DFQATT; CDR2 reads SNEGSKA (reference sequence). Trimming removed 6 bases at V and 0 bases at J, with 10 bases between. The CDR3 protein is CSAPSVSTDTQYF. CDR3 nucleotides: TGCAGTGCCCCTAGCGTGAGCACAGATACGCAGTATTTT.

This rearrangement joins TRBV29-1 to TRBJ1-1; D is perhaps TRBD1 (5 bases). V was cut by 1 base and J by 4 bases, with 13 bases left in between. Per germline, CDR1 SQVTM and CDR2 ANQGSEA. CDR3 size: 14 residues. The CDR3 protein is CSVEGTPDGTEAFF. CDR3 coding DNA: TGCAGCGTTGAAGGGACACCGGACGGCACTGAAGCTTTCTTT.

This clonotype came up a few times. The chain employs TRBV20-1 and TRBJ2-7; D is unclear. The V gene's germline CDR1 is DFQATT and CDR2 SNEGSKA (reference sequence). This CDR3 is 12 amino acids long. The V end was cut by 5 bases, the J end by 4 bases, with 12 bases between. CDR3 loop: CSAPGPRYEQYF. CDR3 in DNA: TGCAGTGCTCCAGGACCACGTTACGAGCAGTACTTC.

This chain joins TRBV7-9 and TRBJ2-1; D is perhaps TRBD1 or TRBD2 (7 bases each). Per the germline V gene, CDR1 is SEHNR and CDR2 is FQNEAQ (reference sequence). The CDR3 covers 14 residues. The DNA for the CDR3 is TGTTCCATGACCAGGGGGGGGGTGAGCAATGAGCAGTTCTTC. This encodes CSMTRGGVSNEQFF.

The genes are TRBV5-6 and TRBJ2-1, with 11 nucleotides matching TRBD1. V gave up 1 base and J gave up 8 bases; unmatched junction bases: 14. This CDR3 has 18 residues. Germline CDR1 and CDR2: SGHDT and YYEEEE. The CDR3 region has the DNA TGTGCCAGCAGCTTGCAAGAAGGAGGGGACAGGGGGGCGCATGAGCAGTTCTTC. It specifies CASSLQEGGDRGAHEQFF.

This clonotype was seen a few times. The chain combines TRBV15 with TRBJ2-3; TRBD1 is a possible D gene (6 bases). Trimming took off 3 bases at V and 7 bases at J, with 11 bases between the two ends. The length of the CDR3 is 13 residues. The V gene's germline CDR1 is LNHNV and CDR2 YYDKDF (reference sequence). CDR3 amino acids: CATSRDTGYTQYF. The CDR3, as DNA: TGTGCCACCAGCAGGGACACAGGGTATACGCAGTATTTT.

The CDR3 protein is CASSLAEWQADTQYF. For the CDR3, the DNA is TGTGCCAGCAGCTTGGCCGAGTGGCAGGCAGATACGCAGTATTTT. The rearrangement uses TRBV5-4 and TRBJ2-3; D not certain. Germline CDR1 reads SGHNT; CDR2 reads YYREEE (reference sequence). The ends were cut back, 0 bases at V and 4 bases at J, with 12 bases in the middle. The CDR3 consists of 15 residues.

This chain joins TRBV29-1 and TRBJ1-2; D ambiguous. The CDR3 consists of 13 residues. The germline V gene has CDR1 SQVTM and CDR2 ANQGSEA. The V end lost 5 bases, the J end lost 7 bases, and 17 bases lay between the germline ends. The CDR3 bases are TGCAGCGTTCTCACAAGACCCGAGGCTGGCTACACCTTC. Translating gives CSVLTRPEAGYTF.

The chain uses TRBV20-1 and TRBJ2-1; weak D call: TRBD2 (7 bases). V lost 5 bases to trimming and J lost 0 bases, with 17 bases between them. CDR3 length: 16 residues. CDR1 is DFQATT and CDR2 is SNEGSKA in the germline V gene (reference sequence). The CDR3: CSAGDPGGHSYNEQFF. The CDR3 DNA reads as TGCAGTGCTGGCGACCCCGGGGGGCACTCCTACAATGAGCAGTTCTTC.

V is TRBV3-1 and J is TRBJ2-3; 8 bases map to TRBD2. The CDR3 contains 16 residues. V trimming: 4 bases; J trimming: 2 bases; junction bases outside the gene matches: 8. The germline V gene has CDR1 LGHDT and CDR2 YNNKEL (reference sequence). The CDR3 DNA reads TGTGCCAGCAGCCCTAATCCACTAGCGGCCACAGATACGCAGTATTTT. Its protein is CASSPNPLAATDTQYF.

The chain carries TRBV9 and TRBJ2-5, with 7 bases that match TRBD1. Germline V gene lookup returns CDR1 SGDLS and CDR2 YYNGEE. The CDR3 has 15 amino acids. Unmatched junction bases numbered 10, after V lost 4 bases and J lost 4 bases. The CDR3 nucleotides are TGTGCCAGCAGCCGATTAGGACAGGCGTTAGAGACCCAGTACTTC. Translating it yields CASSRLGQALETQYF.

The chain is built from TRBV4-3 and TRBJ2-2, with 8 bases fitting TRBD1. The CDR3 sequence is 18 residues long. V lost 0 bases and J lost 0; bases outside the gene matches: 6. CDR1 LGHNA and CDR2 YSLEER come from the germline V gene. In DNA form, the CDR3 reads TGCGCCAGCAGCCAAGAAATCTGGGGACAGGCGAACACCGGGGAGCTGTTTTTT. Residues: CASSQEIWGQANTGELFF.

V gene TRBV7-3 combines with J gene TRBJ2-1; 7 nucleotides line up with TRBD2. With 4 bases clipped from V and 4 bases from J, the junction kept 13 bases outside the gene matches. Germline CDR1 SGHTA, CDR2 FQGTGA. CDR3 length: 17 amino acids. The CDR3 nucleotides read TGTGCCAGCAGCTCCGCGGGTGCCGGGACTATATACAATGAGCAGTTCTTC. Translating it yields CASSSAGAGTIYNEQFF. The variable domain in full, completed from reference TRBV7-3 and TRBJ2-1, reads GAGVSQTPSNKVTEKGKYVELRCDPISGHTALYWYRQSLGQGPEFLIYFQGTGAADDSGLPNDRFFAVRPEGSVSTLKIQRTERGDSAVYLCASSSAGAGTIYNEQFFGPGTRLTVL.

The rearrangement links TRBV9 to TRBJ2-1, with a tentative D call TRBD1 (5 bases). Trimming cost V 6 bases and J 5 bases, with 18 bases left between them. CDR1 and CDR2 from the germline V gene are SGDLS and YYNGEE. CDR3 length: 15 residues. CDR3: CASNPGFRNNNEQFF. The CDR3 DNA sequence: TGTGCCAGCAACCCAGGGTTCCGAAACAACAATGAGCAGTTCTTC.

This chain links TRBV14 with TRBJ2-1; D is ambiguous. V shed 4 bases and J shed 6 bases, with 19 bases lying between them. The CDR3 covers 16 residues. Germline CDR1 is SGHDN and CDR2 is FVKESK. CDR3 sequence (DNA): TGTGCCAGCAGCCCGCTTATTGATCCGGGCCGCAATGAGCAGTTCTTC. Translating it yields CASSPLIDPGRNEQFF.

This chain links TRBV11-2 with TRBJ2-6; D may be TRBD2 (6 bases). V lost 3 bases and J 4 bases, leaving 13 bases between the germline ends. The length of the CDR3 is 16 residues. CDR1 SGHAT and CDR2 FQNNGV come from the germline V gene. CDR3 DNA: TGTGCCAGCAGCTTTGGCACTGCGGGGGGGGCCAACGTCCTGACTTTC. This codes for CASSFGTAGGANVLTF.

Comments on this clonotype: One end of the junction fails to match germline, which may point to a read error. The J gene is TRBJ2-7, the V gene TRBV5-1, with D perhaps matching TRBD1 (6 bases). CDR3 length: 14 amino acids. Germline V gene sequence: CDR1 SGHRS, CDR2 YFSETQ. CDR3 loop: CTSSRTGSSYEQYF. CDR3 coding DNA: TGCACCAGCAGCAGAACAGGGAGCTCCTACGAGCAGTACTTC.

This clonotype was counted between two and nine times. This sequence joins TRBV29-1 and TRBJ2-4, with 8 bases matching TRBD1. The last part of the DNA fits TRBJ2-7 better; the J call may be wrong. Germline CDR1 is SQVTM and CDR2 is ANQGSEA. This CDR3 is 14 amino acids long. The CDR3 loop reads CSVERGQGSYEQYF. CDR3 nucleotides: TGCAGCGTTGAAAGAGGACAGGGTTCGTACGAGCAGTACTTC.

This clonotype was found once. V and J are TRBV4-3 and TRBJ2-1; 8 nucleotides align to TRBD1. The CDR3 extends over 17 amino acids. Germline V gene lookup returns CDR1 LGHNA and CDR2 YSLEER. With 3 bases clipped from V and 6 bases from J, the junction kept 13 bases outside the gene matches. The CDR3 sequence: CASSHLPGTGEVNEQFF. CDR3 nucleotides: TGCGCCAGCAGCCACTTACCCGGGACAGGAGAAGTCAATGAGCAGTTCTTC.